The sequence of this T cell receptor beta chain was determined in a study of T cell responses to AZD1222 COVID-19 vaccine. Study outcomes and limitations: Just a handful of people given AZD1222 tested seropositive at baseline. Receipt of two AZD1222 doses was followed by a rise in Spike-specific TCR breadth and depth. The study reported that nearly half of spike-specific TCRs target unmutated variant regions. Scientists sampled the repertoires only once the peak T cell response had passed.

Profiled with immunoSEQ multiplex PCR; TCRdb holds only in-frame clones, not every one. The sample has approximately 110,000 clones, 70% to 90% seen once. Comment on this clone: Its antigen is as yet unknown.

There are 15 residues in the CDR3. CDR1 is PRHDT, CDR2 FYEKMQ, per germline (reference sequence). V dropped 5 bases and J dropped 6; count of bases not matched to a gene: 9. V usage is TRBV13 and J usage is TRBJ2-7; 11 nucleotides match TRBD1. Source: peripheral blood, taken 28 days after the second AZD1222 dose. The sequence was obtained from an adult who received the AZD1222 COVID-19 vaccine. CDR3 amino acids: CASSRWTGGASEQYF. DNA for the CDR3: TGTGCCAGCAGCCGTTGGACAGGGGGCGCTTCCGAGCAGTACTTC.